Described below is a single T cell receptor (beta chain) sequence and its context. This entry belongs to a study of T cells in Graves' hyperthyroidism and ophthalmopathy. CDR1 and CDR2 (germline): SEHNR, FQNEAQ (reference sequence). The CDR3 runs 14 residues. V gave up 3 bases and J gave up 0 bases, with 9 bases separating them. It was RNA transcripts that yielded the amplified TCR beta CDR3 regions. HTBI primers were employed in a first-round RT-PCR of the TCR CDR3. TCRdb re-derived calls from the multiplex PCR reads in MiXCR, one entry per CDR3 protein. Of about 260,000 distinct CDR3 sequences in the sample, roughly 22% were seen once.

The receptor was derived from a young man with Graves' ophthalmopathy. The chain employs TRBV7-9 and TRBJ2-7; D is undetermined. Sequenced input: blood. The CDR3 region is CASSFDPSSYEQYF. In DNA form, the CDR3 reads TGTGCCAGCAGCTTCGACCCGAGCTCCTACGAGCAGTACTTC.